These 10 T cell receptor beta chains came from one sample sequenced in a study of identical twins (dated by TCRdb to 2016 to 2018). Library creation used 5' RACE. Sequencing took place on an Illumina HiSeq 2000. TCRdb took the public reads, trimmed them with fastp at Q25, ran MiXCR for clone calling and kept in-frame beta chains. Each CDR3 protein appears once, grouped with its most common genes and DNA. Here the sample has approximately 1.8 million distinct CDR3 sequences; under 35% occur a single time. The ten largest make up roughly 0.3% of the sample. Sequenced input: cord blood. These TCRs come from a newborn girl in good health.

Of note for this clonotype: One end of the junction varies from germline; a read error may be responsible. CDR3 in DNA: TGCGCCAGCGGCTTGTCGACGGATGAAGCTTTCTTT. Translated, it gives CASGLSTDEAFF. This chain uses TRBV5-1 with TRBJ1-1; D not resolved. This CDR3 has 12 residues. Germline CDR1 SGHRS, CDR2 YFSETQ.

This clonotype was detected only a few times. The CDR3 sequence: CASSFPPDLAENGTYNEQFF. For the CDR3, the DNA is TGTGCCAGCAGCTTTCCTCCTGACCTAGCGGAGAACGGTACTTACAATGAGCAGTTCTTC. This sequence joins TRBV7-6 and TRBJ2-1, with TRBD2 matching over 7 bases. J gave up 4 bases and V 3 bases, and 21 bases lay outside the gene matches. Germline CDR1 is SGHVS and CDR2 is FNYEAQ. This CDR3 is 20 amino acids long.

This clonotype was recorded a few times. The chain uses TRBV10-3 and TRBJ1-5, with TRBD1 identical over 7 bases. There are 15 residues in the CDR3. CDR1 is ENHRY, CDR2 SYGVKD, per germline. The V and J ends lost 2 bases and 5 bases, in that order; junction bases with no gene match: 6. The CDR3 sequence: CAISENPDRDQPQHF. The CDR3 DNA reads TGTGCCATCAGTGAGAATCCTGACAGGGATCAGCCCCAGCATTTT.

The rearrangement joins TRBV28 to TRBJ2-3; D possibly uses TRBD1 or TRBD2 (6 bases each). In germline, CDR1 is MDHEN, CDR2 SYDVKM. CDR3 length: 16 residues. The V gene lost 4 bases and the J gene lost 4 bases, with 18 bases spanning the gap. The CDR3 protein is CASSYSYAGGADTQYF. DNA for the CDR3: TGTGCCAGCAGTTATTCCTATGCCGGGGGCGCAGATACGCAGTATTTT.

The rearrangement uses TRBV6-5 and TRBJ2-5; TRBD2 aligns across 8 bases. CDR3 length: 13 amino acids. V lost 2 bases and J lost 11; bases outside the gene matches: 7. Germline V lookup: CDR1 MNHEY, CDR2 SVGAGI. The CDR3, as DNA: TGTGCCAGCAGTTACAGGGTACTAGCGGAGCAGTACTTC. Protein sequence: CASSYRVLAEQYF.

This rearrangement joins TRBV29-1 to TRBJ2-7; 7 positions agree with TRBD2. Germline CDR1 reads SQVTM; CDR2 reads ANQGSEA. This CDR3 region has 14 residues. V dropped 5 bases and J dropped 4; count of bases not matched to a gene: 11. DNA for the CDR3: TGCAGCGTTATGGGGGAGGGGCCACGATACGAGCAGTACTTC. As protein: CSVMGEGPRYEQYF.

The table lists this clonotype with many counts. The chain couples TRBV10-3 to TRBJ2-5, with 9 nucleotides matching TRBD2. CDR1 ENHRY and CDR2 SYGVKD come from the germline V gene. The CDR3 has 17 amino acids. J lost 5 bases, V lost 0 bases, and 10 bases had no gene match. The CDR3 here is CAISESTTSGQWETQYF. The CDR3 DNA follows: TGTGCCATCAGTGAGTCAACGACTAGCGGACAATGGGAGACCCAGTACTTC.

The genes are TRBV3-1 and TRBJ2-3; D gene uncertain. The CDR3 sequence is 14 residues long. Trimming pared 4 bases from V and 7 bases from J, leaving 15 bases between. The germline gives CDR1 LGHDT, CDR2 YNNKEL (reference sequence). The CDR3 coding sequence is TGTGCCAGCAGCCTACGACTCCCGCCGAATACGCAGTATTTT. Its translation is CASSLRLPPNTQYF.

CDR3 protein: CASGLVVGRLDTGDNEQFF. The CDR3 region has the DNA TGTGCTAGTGGTTTGGTGGTGGGAAGATTGGACACAGGTGACAATGAGCAGTTCTTC. This chain links TRBV12-5 with TRBJ2-1; D perhaps matches TRBD1 (5 bases). Trimming removed 0 bases at V and 5 bases at J, with 23 bases between. The CDR3 runs 19 residues. The V gene's germline CDR1 is LGHNT and CDR2 FRNRAP.

This clonotype has only a few counts. CDR3 nucleotide sequence: TGTGCCAGCAGCGTGGGTCTTGGTACGGGACACCTCAAAAACATTCAGTACTTC. This codes for CASSVGLGTGHLKNIQYF. This chain connects TRBV9 to TRBJ2-4; maybe TRBD1 (6 bases). The CDR3 loop spans 18 amino acids. Germline V gene data show CDR1 as SGDLS and CDR2 as YYNGEE. V was shortened by 2 bases and J by 3 bases, with 21 bases between the two germline ends.